The rows below give T cell receptor beta chains drawn from one sample of a study of cytomegalovirus exposure and HLA in healthy donors. Profiled with immunoSEQ multiplex PCR; TCRdb holds only in-frame clones, not every one. The sample lists 100,000 or so clones, around 80% occurring once. Sequencing used PBMCs. The receptors originated from a man between 18 and 29 years old in good health and CMV-seronegative. Each CDR3 is given with its conserved first and last residue. D genes are given only for firm matches. Clone size appears in some rows only: once, few, many, or a class for an expanded clone.

j_call: TRBJ2-5; v_call: TRBV7-8; d_call: .; clone_size: .; cdr3_nt: TGTGCCAGCAGCTCAAACGGGAGAGGAGAGACCCAGTACTTC; cdr3_aa: CASSSNGRGETQYF
j_call: TRBJ2-7; v_call: TRBV19; d_call: .; clone_size: .; cdr3_nt: TGTGCCAGCACCGGACTCCACTCCTACGAGCAGTACTTC; cdr3_aa: CASTGLHSYEQYF
j_call: TRBJ1-1; v_call: TRBV21-1; d_call: .; clone_size: .; cdr3_nt: TGTGCCAGCAGCAACTGGGGGGGGAGCACTGAAGCTTTCTTT; cdr3_aa: CASSNWGGSTEAFF
j_call: TRBJ2-5; v_call: TRBV19; d_call: TRBD1; clone_size: .; cdr3_nt: TGTGCCAGTAGCCCCCCCGGAGGGACAGGGGACCAAGAGACCCAGTACTTC; cdr3_aa: CASSPPGGTGDQETQYF
j_call: TRBJ2-5; v_call: TRBV5-3; d_call: TRBD2; clone_size: few; cdr3_nt: TGTGCCAGAAGCTTGGTCAGCGGGAGGGCCCGTACTGCGACCCAGTACTTC; cdr3_aa: CARSLVSGRARTATQYF
j_call: TRBJ1-2; v_call: TRBV7-9; d_call: .; clone_size: .; cdr3_nt: TGTTCCAGCAGCTTAGGCGGTGGTGGCTACACCTTC; cdr3_aa: CSSSLGGGGYTF
j_call: TRBJ1-1; v_call: TRBV7-3; d_call: .; clone_size: .; cdr3_nt: TGTGCCAGCAGCTTACAGGGCAACACTGAAGCTTTCTTT; cdr3_aa: CASSLQGNTEAFF
j_call: TRBJ2-2; v_call: TRBV9; d_call: TRBD2; clone_size: few; cdr3_nt: TGTGCCAGCAGCGTAGCTACGGGGGGAGTTAACACCGGGGAGCTGTTTTTT; cdr3_aa: CASSVATGGVNTGELFF
j_call: TRBJ1-3; v_call: TRBV28; d_call: TRBD1; clone_size: .; cdr3_nt: TGTGCCAGCAGTTTCCTACTCCGGGACAGGGGACCTGGAAACACCATATATTTT; cdr3_aa: CASSFLLRDRGPGNTIYF
j_call: TRBJ2-1; v_call: TRBV12-2; d_call: .; clone_size: once; cdr3_nt: TGTGCAAGTCGCTTAGCTTGCGGGAGATTCAATGAGCAGTTCTTC; cdr3_aa: CASRLACGRFNEQFF
j_call: TRBJ1-1; v_call: TRBV7-8; d_call: TRBD1; clone_size: .; cdr3_nt: TGTGCCAGCAGCTTATACCGAACAGGGGTCGACACTGAAGCTTTCTTT; cdr3_aa: CASSLYRTGVDTEAFF
j_call: TRBJ2-3; v_call: TRBV5-4; d_call: TRBD1; clone_size: .; cdr3_nt: TGTGCCAGCAGCTTAGGGGGCAGGACAGATACGCAGTATTTT; cdr3_aa: CASSLGGRTDTQYF
j_call: TRBJ2-7; v_call: TRBV7-2; d_call: TRBD2; clone_size: .; cdr3_nt: TGTGCCAGCAGCCTCTCGGCGGGAGGGCCGAAGGAGCAGTACTTC; cdr3_aa: CASSLSAGGPKEQYF
j_call: TRBJ2-1; v_call: TRBV7-9; d_call: TRBD2; clone_size: .; cdr3_nt: TGTGCCAGCAGCTTAGCGGCGGGGGAGGCTGAGCAGTTCTTC; cdr3_aa: CASSLAAGEAEQFF
j_call: TRBJ2-3; v_call: TRBV7-2; d_call: TRBD1; clone_size: .; cdr3_nt: TGTGCCAGCAGCCGAACAGGGGCCCTTGGGCCAGATACGCAGTATTTT; cdr3_aa: CASSRTGALGPDTQYF
j_call: TRBJ1-2; v_call: TRBV28; d_call: .; clone_size: .; cdr3_nt: TGTGCCAGCACATTAAGCCCCTATGGCTACACCTTC; cdr3_aa: CASTLSPYGYTF
j_call: TRBJ2-2; v_call: TRBV6-1; d_call: TRBD2; clone_size: .; cdr3_nt: TGTGCCAGCAGTAGACTAGCGGGATCAACCGGGGAGCTGTTTTTT; cdr3_aa: CASSRLAGSTGELFF
j_call: TRBJ2-1; v_call: TRBV9; d_call: .; clone_size: .; cdr3_nt: TGTGCCAGCAGCGCGACTGGCCTCAATGAGCAGTTCTTC; cdr3_aa: CASSATGLNEQFF
j_call: TRBJ1-1; v_call: TRBV11-3; d_call: .; clone_size: .; cdr3_nt: TGTGCCAGCAGCGACCCGGGGAACACTGAAGCTTTCTTT; cdr3_aa: CASSDPGNTEAFF
j_call: TRBJ1-4; v_call: TRBV15; d_call: .; clone_size: .; cdr3_nt: TGTGCCACCAGCAGAGCCCTTACGGTCCGGGAAAAACTGTTTTTT; cdr3_aa: CATSRALTVREKLFF
j_call: TRBJ2-7; v_call: TRBV4-3; d_call: TRBD2; clone_size: .; cdr3_nt: TGCGCCAGCAGCCCTAAGGGGAAGCGGGAGGGGACCTACGAGCAGTACTTC; cdr3_aa: CASSPKGKREGTYEQYF
j_call: TRBJ1-2; v_call: TRBV6-6; d_call: .; clone_size: once; cdr3_nt: TGTGCCAGCAGTTCGGACAGTTATGGCTACACCTTC; cdr3_aa: CASSSDSYGYTF